This is a list of T cell receptor beta chains from one sample in a study of cytomegalovirus exposure and HLA in healthy donors. Data came from immunoSEQ multiplex PCR; TCRdb stores just in-frame clones and leaves some out. Among about 150,000 clones listed, roughly 84% were seen once. The sequencing input was PBMCs. These receptors came from a human donor in good health. Each CDR3 is given with its conserved first and last residue. The order of the fields is D gene, V gene, CDR3 length, clone size, J gene, CDR3 DNA, CDR3 protein. D genes are given only for firm matches. Not every row has a clone size; where given, it reads once, few, many or a size class.

d_gene: -
v_gene: TRBV18
len: 13
abundance: -
j_gene: TRBJ2-1
CDR3nt: TGTGCCAGCTCACCACCGGCGGCACATGAGCAGTTCTTC
CDR3aa: CASSPPAAHEQFF

d_gene: -
v_gene: TRBV4-1
len: 13
abundance: few
j_gene: TRBJ1-1
CDR3nt: TGCGCCAGCAGCCCACACACAAACACTGAAGCTTTCTTT
CDR3aa: CASSPHTNTEAFF

d_gene: -
v_gene: TRBV6-6
len: 12
abundance: -
j_gene: TRBJ2-2
CDR3nt: TGTGCCAGCAGTGTAAACACCGGGGAGCTGTTTTTT
CDR3aa: CASSVNTGELFF

d_gene: TRBD1
v_gene: TRBV9
len: 14
abundance: -
j_gene: TRBJ1-1
CDR3nt: TGTGCCAGCAGCCCCCGGACAGGAGCCACTGAAGCTTTCTTT
CDR3aa: CASSPRTGATEAFF

d_gene: -
v_gene: TRBV7-9
len: 15
abundance: -
j_gene: TRBJ2-3
CDR3nt: TGTGCCAGCAGCTTTGGACTCCCGATGATGGATACGCAGTATTTT
CDR3aa: CASSFGLPMMDTQYF

d_gene: -
v_gene: TRBV2
len: 13
abundance: -
j_gene: TRBJ1-2
CDR3nt: TGTGCCAGCAGCGTAGATCCACGGTATGGCTACACCTTC
CDR3aa: CASSVDPRYGYTF

d_gene: TRBD1
v_gene: TRBV6-1
len: 15
abundance: -
j_gene: TRBJ2-1
CDR3nt: TGTGCCAGCAGTAGCCTTGGGACAGGGAAGCCTGAGCAGTTCTTC
CDR3aa: CASSSLGTGKPEQFF

d_gene: -
v_gene: TRBV5-6
len: 13
abundance: -
j_gene: TRBJ1-1
CDR3nt: TGTGCCAGCAGCTTGGTCGAAGGGGATAAAGCTTTCTTT
CDR3aa: CASSLVEGDKAFF

d_gene: -
v_gene: TRBV11-2
len: 16
abundance: -
j_gene: TRBJ2-2
CDR3nt: TGTGCCAGCAGCTTAGTCGTGGGGGGATTGACCGGGGAGCTGTTTTTT
CDR3aa: CASSLVVGGLTGELFF

d_gene: TRBD2
v_gene: TRBV6-5
len: 13
abundance: -
j_gene: TRBJ2-1
CDR3nt: TGTGCCAGCGGGCGGACTAGTTTCAATGAGCAGTTCTTC
CDR3aa: CASGRTSFNEQFF

d_gene: TRBD2
v_gene: TRBV27
len: 15
abundance: -
j_gene: TRBJ2-1
CDR3nt: TGTGCCAGCAGTTCCCTAGCGGGAGGCTACAATGAGCAGTTCTTC
CDR3aa: CASSSLAGGYNEQFF

d_gene: TRBD1
v_gene: TRBV4-3
len: 15
abundance: -
j_gene: TRBJ1-2
CDR3nt: TGCGCCAGCAGCCAAACGGACAGGGATGCCTATGGCTACACCTTC
CDR3aa: CASSQTDRDAYGYTF

d_gene: -
v_gene: TRBV4-1
len: 15
abundance: -
j_gene: TRBJ1-1
CDR3nt: TGCGCCAGCAGCCAAGTGTGGGCTGGGAACACTGAAGCTTTCTTT
CDR3aa: CASSQVWAGNTEAFF

d_gene: -
v_gene: TRBV2
len: 12
abundance: -
j_gene: TRBJ1-2
CDR3nt: TGTGCCAGTAGCTTAACGGCCTATGGCTACACCTTC
CDR3aa: CASSLTAYGYTF

d_gene: -
v_gene: TRBV6-5
len: 15
abundance: -
j_gene: TRBJ2-7
CDR3nt: TGTGCCAGCAGTTATGAGGCGGGAAGCTCCTACGAGCAGTACTTC
CDR3aa: CASSYEAGSSYEQYF

d_gene: -
v_gene: TRBV4-2
len: 12
abundance: -
j_gene: TRBJ2-7
CDR3nt: TGTGCCAGCAGCCAAGACCGTCTTGAGCAGTACTTC
CDR3aa: CASSQDRLEQYF

d_gene: -
v_gene: TRBV6-5
len: 13
abundance: -
j_gene: TRBJ2-2
CDR3nt: TGTGCCAGCAGTCCCTACCAAACCGGGGAGCTGTTTTTT
CDR3aa: CASSPYQTGELFF

d_gene: -
v_gene: TRBV9
len: 16
abundance: -
j_gene: TRBJ1-5
CDR3nt: TGTGCCAGCAGCGCCGCGGGGGGGAGGGACAATCAGCCCCAGCATTTT
CDR3aa: CASSAAGGRDNQPQHF

d_gene: TRBD2
v_gene: TRBV4-3
len: 17
abundance: -
j_gene: TRBJ2-5
CDR3nt: TGCGCCAGCAGCGGCACCCGACTAGCGGGGGGGCAAGAGACCCAGTACTTC
CDR3aa: CASSGTRLAGGQETQYF

d_gene: TRBD1
v_gene: TRBV7-8
len: 15
abundance: -
j_gene: TRBJ2-7
CDR3nt: TGTGCCAGCAGCTTAGTTACCGGGACAGTCTACGAGCAGTACTTC
CDR3aa: CASSLVTGTVYEQYF

d_gene: -
v_gene: TRBV4-1
len: 15
abundance: -
j_gene: TRBJ1-1
CDR3nt: TGCGCCAGCAGCCAAGCAGCCTCTGCGAGGAGTGAAGCTTTCTTT
CDR3aa: CASSQAASARSEAFF

d_gene: -
v_gene: TRBV23-1
len: 15
abundance: -
j_gene: TRBJ2-7
CDR3nt: TGCGCCAGCAGTCAATCCCCAGTCAGGGTGTTCGAGCAGTACTTC
CDR3aa: CASSQSPVRVFEQYF

d_gene: TRBD2
v_gene: TRBV11-2
len: 15
abundance: -
j_gene: TRBJ2-7
CDR3nt: TGTGCCAGCAGCTTAGGACGGCTAGCGGGTTACGAGCAGTACTTC
CDR3aa: CASSLGRLAGYEQYF

d_gene: TRBD1
v_gene: TRBV27
len: 14
abundance: -
j_gene: TRBJ2-2
CDR3nt: TGTGCCAGCAGCGGGACAGGGGCCACCGGGGAGCTGTTTTTT
CDR3aa: CASSGTGATGELFF

d_gene: -
v_gene: TRBV29-1
len: 15
abundance: few
j_gene: TRBJ2-7
CDR3nt: TGCAGCGTTGAAGGGGCTGGCTCAGGGGTATTCGAGCAGTACTTC
CDR3aa: CSVEGAGSGVFEQYF

d_gene: -
v_gene: TRBV4-3
len: 15
abundance: -
j_gene: TRBJ2-7
CDR3nt: TGCGCCAGCAGCTCTCGAGTGGACAGCTCCTACGAGCAGTACTTC
CDR3aa: CASSSRVDSSYEQYF

d_gene: -
v_gene: TRBV6-5
len: 12
abundance: -
j_gene: TRBJ2-2
CDR3nt: TGTGCCAGCAGAACGGGAACCGGGGAGCTGTTTTTT
CDR3aa: CASRTGTGELFF

d_gene: -
v_gene: TRBV7-9
len: 14
abundance: few
j_gene: TRBJ1-3
CDR3nt: TGTGCCAGCAGCTTACAAGGGGCTGGAAACACCATATATTTT
CDR3aa: CASSLQGAGNTIYF

d_gene: -
v_gene: TRBV6-5
len: 11
abundance: -
j_gene: TRBJ1-1
CDR3nt: TGTGCCAGCAGTGGCAACACTGAAGCTTTCTTT
CDR3aa: CASSGNTEAFF

d_gene: TRBD1
v_gene: TRBV18
len: 15
abundance: -
j_gene: TRBJ2-7
CDR3nt: TGTGCCAGCTCACCGCGGGACAGGGGGCGGGGGGAGCAGTACTTC
CDR3aa: CASSPRDRGRGEQYF

d_gene: -
v_gene: TRBV5-1
len: 12
abundance: once
j_gene: TRBJ2-7
CDR3nt: TGCGCCAGCGGGGAGACGGACTACGAGCAGTACTTC
CDR3aa: CASGETDYEQYF

d_gene: -
v_gene: TRBV11-2
len: 15
abundance: -
j_gene: TRBJ2-5
CDR3nt: TGTGCCAGCGCTCCCGGATTCCGGGAGTTAGAGACCCAGTACTTC
CDR3aa: CASAPGFRELETQYF

d_gene: -
v_gene: TRBV4-1
len: 16
abundance: -
j_gene: TRBJ1-5
CDR3nt: TGCGCCAGCAGCCAAGTGGGCCCCCTTAGCAATCAGCCCCAGCATTTT
CDR3aa: CASSQVGPLSNQPQHF

d_gene: TRBD1
v_gene: TRBV28
len: 15
abundance: -
j_gene: TRBJ1-5
CDR3nt: TGTGCCAGCAGTAGCAGGACAGGAATAGATCAGCCCCAGCATTTT
CDR3aa: CASSSRTGIDQPQHF

d_gene: -
v_gene: TRBV7-9
len: 14
abundance: -
j_gene: TRBJ2-2
CDR3nt: TGTGCCAGCAGCTTTGACAGCTACACCGGGGAGCTGTTTTTT
CDR3aa: CASSFDSYTGELFF

d_gene: -
v_gene: TRBV28
len: 15
abundance: -
j_gene: TRBJ1-2
CDR3nt: TGTGCCAGCAGACCACCCAGGGTAACTAACTATGGCTACACCTTC
CDR3aa: CASRPPRVTNYGYTF

d_gene: -
v_gene: TRBV5-4
len: 13
abundance: -
j_gene: TRBJ2-3
CDR3nt: TGTGCCAGCAGCCGGGAGAGCACAGATACGCAGTATTTT
CDR3aa: CASSRESTDTQYF

d_gene: -
v_gene: TRBV28
len: 13
abundance: -
j_gene: TRBJ1-1
CDR3nt: TGTGCCAGCAGTTTACGTCCTGACAGAGAAGCTTTCTTT
CDR3aa: CASSLRPDREAFF

d_gene: -
v_gene: TRBV27
len: 14
abundance: once
j_gene: TRBJ2-3
CDR3nt: TGTGCCAGCAATGGCGGGATACTCACAGATACGCAGTATTTT
CDR3aa: CASNGGILTDTQYF

d_gene: TRBD1
v_gene: TRBV6-4
len: 16
abundance: few
j_gene: TRBJ2-3
CDR3nt: TGTGCCAGCAGTGAGCTCGGGACAGGGGGGACAGATACGCAGTATTTT
CDR3aa: CASSELGTGGTDTQYF

d_gene: -
v_gene: TRBV18
len: 15
abundance: -
j_gene: TRBJ1-3
CDR3nt: TGTGCCAGCACAATTGGGAGGTCAGCTGGAAACACCATATATTTT
CDR3aa: CASTIGRSAGNTIYF

d_gene: -
v_gene: TRBV4-3
len: 17
abundance: -
j_gene: TRBJ2-5
CDR3nt: TGCGCCAGCAGCCAAGGCGGGTGGGGAAGGGGGGGCGAGACCCAGTACTTC
CDR3aa: CASSQGGWGRGGETQYF

d_gene: -
v_gene: TRBV4-3
len: 17
abundance: -
j_gene: TRBJ2-2
CDR3nt: TGCGCCAGCAGCCAATTTCGACAGGATTCCAACACCGGGGAGCTGTTTTTT
CDR3aa: CASSQFRQDSNTGELFF

d_gene: TRBD2
v_gene: TRBV14
len: 14
abundance: -
j_gene: TRBJ2-7
CDR3nt: TGTGCCAGCAGCCCAAAGACTAGCAGGTTCGAGCAGTACTTC
CDR3aa: CASSPKTSRFEQYF

d_gene: TRBD1
v_gene: TRBV28
len: 14
abundance: -
j_gene: TRBJ2-7
CDR3nt: TGTGCCAGCAATACCGGGACAGGGTCATACGAGCAGTACTTC
CDR3aa: CASNTGTGSYEQYF

d_gene: TRBD1
v_gene: TRBV5-4
len: 16
abundance: -
j_gene: TRBJ2-7
CDR3nt: TGTGCCAGCAGCCTTCCGGGACAGGGGGCCTCCTACGAGCAGTACTTC
CDR3aa: CASSLPGQGASYEQYF

d_gene: TRBD2
v_gene: TRBV10-2
len: 15
abundance: -
j_gene: TRBJ2-7
CDR3nt: TGCGCCAGCAGAATAGCGGGAGGGTCTTTTGGCGAGCAGTACTTC
CDR3aa: CASRIAGGSFGEQYF

d_gene: TRBD1
v_gene: TRBV5-1
len: 14
abundance: -
j_gene: TRBJ1-1
CDR3nt: TGCGCCAGCAGCGGAACAGGGGTGAACACTGAAGCTTTCTTT
CDR3aa: CASSGTGVNTEAFF

d_gene: -
v_gene: TRBV5-1
len: 16
abundance: -
j_gene: TRBJ2-1
CDR3nt: TGCGCCAGCAGTGGAACAGCACATAGCTCCTACAATGAGCAGTTCTTC
CDR3aa: CASSGTAHSSYNEQFF

d_gene: -
v_gene: TRBV28
len: 13
abundance: few
j_gene: TRBJ1-5
CDR3nt: TGTGCCAGCAGCTCGGAGTGGGATCAGCCCCAGCATTTT
CDR3aa: CASSSEWDQPQHF

d_gene: -
v_gene: TRBV5-1
len: 15
abundance: -
j_gene: TRBJ2-3
CDR3nt: TGCGCCAGCAGCTTTGGAGGGGGGGCGCCAGATACGCAGTATTTT
CDR3aa: CASSFGGGAPDTQYF

d_gene: TRBD1
v_gene: TRBV5-1
len: 13
abundance: -
j_gene: TRBJ2-7
CDR3nt: TGCGCCACCAAACAGGGGGCCGGCTACGAGCAGTACTTC
CDR3aa: CATKQGAGYEQYF

d_gene: -
v_gene: TRBV6-5
len: 13
abundance: -
j_gene: TRBJ1-1
CDR3nt: TGTGCCAGCGGTCGACAGGTGAACACTGAAGCTTTCTTT
CDR3aa: CASGRQVNTEAFF

d_gene: TRBD1
v_gene: TRBV10-3
len: 12
abundance: -
j_gene: TRBJ2-7
CDR3nt: TGTGCCATTAACAGGGGGCTGGACGAGCAGTACTTC
CDR3aa: CAINRGLDEQYF

d_gene: TRBD1
v_gene: TRBV2
len: 13
abundance: -
j_gene: TRBJ1-1
CDR3nt: TGTGCCAGCAGTACAGGGGGATATACTGAAGCTTTCTTT
CDR3aa: CASSTGGYTEAFF

d_gene: -
v_gene: TRBV5-5
len: 15
abundance: -
j_gene: TRBJ1-3
CDR3nt: TGTGCCAGCAGCAACACGGGGAAGTCCGGAAACACCATATATTTT
CDR3aa: CASSNTGKSGNTIYF

d_gene: -
v_gene: TRBV7-2
len: 15
abundance: few
j_gene: TRBJ2-5
CDR3nt: TGTGCCAGCAGCCGCGGACAGCTTAGGGAGGAGACCCAGTACTTC
CDR3aa: CASSRGQLREETQYF

d_gene: -
v_gene: TRBV11-2
len: 14
abundance: -
j_gene: TRBJ2-3
CDR3nt: TGTGCCAGCAGCCAACAGCTGCGCACAGATACGCAGTATTTT
CDR3aa: CASSQQLRTDTQYF

d_gene: -
v_gene: TRBV19
len: 16
abundance: -
j_gene: TRBJ2-2
CDR3nt: TGTGCCAGTAGTATGACGAACCAAGGGGGTACCGGGGAGCTGTTTTTT
CDR3aa: CASSMTNQGGTGELFF